Listed below are T cell receptor beta chains from one sample, sequenced in a study of cytomegalovirus exposure and HLA in healthy donors. The repertoire was sequenced with immunoSEQ multiplex PCR; TCRdb's copy has only in-frame clones and lacks some. Among 140,000 or so clones, about 80% were seen once, and the ten largest hold less than 2%. Sequencing was carried out using PBMCs. The receptors here all came from a man aged 35-49 years in good health and CMV-seronegative. The CDR3 runs from the conserved cysteine through the conserved F or W. Fields, in order: V gene, J gene, clone size, D gene, CDR3 protein, CDR3 DNA. D genes are given only for firm matches. Size is stated for part of the rows, as once, few or many counts, or as a class when the clone is expanded.

TRBV7-2,TRBJ2-3,.,.,CASSLQVSSTDTQYF,TGTGCCAGCAGCTTACAGGTTTCTAGCACAGATACGCAGTATTTT
TRBV7-6,TRBJ1-1,.,.,CASSRGVAGGGTEAFF,TGTGCCAGCAGCCGAGGTGTGGCGGGCGGGGGCACTGAAGCTTTCTTT
TRBV7-9,TRBJ2-2,.,.,CASSPRRELLTGELFF,TGTGCCAGCAGCCCCAGGCGGGAACTATTGACCGGGGAGCTGTTTTTT
TRBV11-3,TRBJ1-1,.,.,CASSSQVNTEAFF,TGTGCCAGCAGCTCACAGGTGAACACTGAAGCTTTCTTT
TRBV5-6,TRBJ2-2,.,.,CASSLLEKSPGELFF,TGTGCCAGCAGCTTGCTAGAGAAATCCCCCGGGGAGCTGTTTTTT
TRBV28,TRBJ1-4,.,.,CATRGGANEKLFF,TGTGCTACCCGCGGGGGGGCTAATGAAAAACTGTTTTTT
TRBV25-1,TRBJ2-7,.,TRBD2,CASSEWDSGRGSYEQYF,TGTGCCAGCAGTGAATGGGATAGCGGGAGGGGATCCTACGAGCAGTACTTC
TRBV7-2,TRBJ2-1,.,TRBD1,CASSLAGQGYNEQFF,TGTGCCAGCAGCTTAGCAGGACAGGGGTACAATGAGCAGTTCTTC
TRBV2,TRBJ2-6,once,.,CASREDNSGANVLTF,TGTGCCAGCAGAGAGGACAACTCTGGGGCCAACGTCCTGACTTTC
TRBV5-1,TRBJ1-1,.,TRBD1,CASSLVWTGDTEAFF,TGCGCCAGCAGCTTGGTGTGGACAGGGGACACTGAAGCTTTCTTT
TRBV5-6,TRBJ2-7,.,TRBD1,CASFPQGAGEQYF,TGTGCCAGCTTCCCCCAGGGGGCGGGGGAGCAGTACTTC
TRBV11-2,TRBJ1-1,once,TRBD1,CASSSWDRQNEAFF,TGTGCCAGCAGCAGTTGGGACAGGCAGAATGAAGCTTTCTTT
TRBV11-2,TRBJ1-4,.,.,CASSPFGGGPNEKLFF,TGTGCCAGCAGCCCTTTCGGAGGTGGGCCTAATGAAAAACTGTTTTTT
TRBV7-2,TRBJ2-3,.,TRBD2,CASSPPMGLAGGDTQYF,TGTGCCAGCAGCCCCCCAATGGGACTAGCGGGGGGGGATACGCAGTATTTT
TRBV11-3,TRBJ2-7,.,TRBD2,CASSLGEGPIYEQYF,TGTGCCAGCAGCTTAGGGGAGGGGCCCATCTACGAGCAGTACTTC
TRBV4-3,TRBJ2-7,.,TRBD1,CASSQGQGQVYEQYF,TGCGCCAGCAGCCAAGGACAGGGGCAGGTCTACGAGCAGTACTTC
TRBV27,TRBJ2-7,.,TRBD2,CASRGGSNEQYF,TGTGCCAGCAGGGGGGGGTCCAACGAGCAGTACTTC
TRBV7-2,TRBJ2-5,.,.,CASSEGGIQETQYF,TGTGCCAGCAGCGAGGGGGGGATTCAAGAGACCCAGTACTTC
TRBV7-2,TRBJ1-2,.,TRBD1,CASSSRTGGTYGYTF,TGTGCCAGCAGCTCCCGGACAGGGGGGACCTATGGCTACACCTTC
TRBV4-3,TRBJ2-6,.,.,CASSQGDSGANVLTF,TGCGCCAGCAGCCAGGGAGACTCTGGGGCCAACGTCCTGACTTTC
TRBV9,TRBJ2-3,.,.,CASSVVGHLADTQYF,TGTGCCAGCAGCGTCGTCGGACATTTGGCAGATACGCAGTATTTT
TRBV4-2,TRBJ2-7,.,TRBD1,CASSQDGSGGNIYYEQYF,TGTGCCAGCAGCCAAGATGGGTCAGGGGGAAATATATACTACGAGCAGTACTTC
TRBV4-1,TRBJ2-3,.,.,CASSHITDTQYF,TGCGCCAGCAGCCACATCACAGATACGCAGTATTTT
TRBV28,TRBJ2-5,.,TRBD2,CASSRGTSGSGVQETQYF,TGTGCCAGCAGTCGCGGGACTAGCGGGTCTGGGGTACAAGAGACCCAGTACTTC
TRBV29-1,TRBJ2-5,.,.,CSVAGVRETQYF,TGCAGCGTGGCAGGGGTGCGGGAGACCCAGTACTTC
TRBV10-1,TRBJ1-6,.,TRBD1,CASSAPPIRAGGCHSPLHF,TGCGCCAGCAGCGCCCCCCCGATCCGCGCAGGGGGTTGCCATTCACCCCTCCACTTT